A single sample is the source of the 9 T cell receptor beta chains below, sequenced in a study of T cells in Graves' hyperthyroidism and ophthalmopathy. RNA transcripts served as the template for amplifying TCR beta CDR3 regions. In the first-round RT-PCR of the TCR CDR3, the HTBI primer set was used. TCRdb reanalysed the multiplex PCR reads using MiXCR and keeps one entry per CDR3 protein. The table lists a few hundred thousand distinct CDR3 sequences, 13% to 15% of them singletons. The sequencing input was blood. These receptor sequences come from a woman aged 30 to 39 with Graves' ophthalmopathy.

Only a few counts were recorded for this clonotype. The V call is TRBV19, the J call TRBJ2-7; tentative D call: TRBD2 (5 bases). V was shortened by 6 bases and J by 3 bases, with 15 bases between the two germline ends. Germline values: CDR1 LNHDA, CDR2 SQIVND (reference sequence). The length of the CDR3 is 14 residues. For the CDR3, the DNA is TGTGCCAGTAGAAAAACCCTCGGGATCTACGAGCAGTACTTC. It encodes CASRKTLGIYEQYF.

This chain links TRBV20-1 with TRBJ1-6, with 8 bases matching TRBD1. Germline CDR1 reads DFQATT; CDR2 reads SNEGSKA (reference sequence). The trim removed 2 bases at V and 9 bases at J, leaving 9 bases unmatched. There are 15 residues in the CDR3. In nucleotides, the CDR3 is TGCAGTGCTAGACGTCCGGGACAGGTACCTTCACCCCTCCACTTT. It is translated as CSARRPGQVPSPLHF.

The table lists this clonotype with many counts. The J gene is TRBJ1-1, the V gene TRBV11-2; tentative D call: TRBD1 (6 bases). Germline V gene sequence: CDR1 SGHAT, CDR2 FQNNGV. This CDR3 spans 16 amino acids. Trimming took 7 bases from V and 1 from J, leaving 19 bases between them. The CDR3 sequence is CASTFLRGRKNTEAFF. As DNA, the CDR3 is TGTGCCAGCACCTTTCTCCGGGGGCGTAAGAACACTGAAGCTTTCTTT.

This clonotype has ten or more counts. The chain has TRBV5-5 and TRBJ2-4; the D is unclear. The germline CDR1 and CDR2 sequences are SGHKS and YYEKEE (reference sequence). The CDR3 totals 13 residues. Between the trimmed V and J ends, which lost 5 bases and 6 bases, there was a span of 12 bases. This CDR3 reads CASSSSMSNIQYF. For the CDR3, the DNA is TGTGCCAGCAGTAGCAGTATGTCAAACATTCAGTACTTC.

At least ten counts were recorded for this clonotype. The J gene is TRBJ1-1, the V gene TRBV3-1, with D uncertain. CDR1 is LGHDT, CDR2 YNNKEL, per germline (reference sequence). V shed 0 bases and J shed 1 base, with 9 bases lying between them. The CDR3 is made up of 15 amino acids. CDR3: CASSQEDLGNTEAFF. The CDR3 bases are TGTGCCAGCAGCCAAGAGGATCTGGGGAACACTGAAGCTTTCTTT.

V usage is TRBV3-1 and J usage is TRBJ2-3; TRBD2 matches 7 bases. There are 13 residues in the CDR3. V lost 2 bases to trimming and J lost 6 bases; unmatched junction nucleotides: 2. Germline loops: CDR1 LGHDT, CDR2 YNNKEL (reference sequence). The CDR3 here is CASSQSGADTQYF. The DNA for the CDR3 is TGTGCCAGCAGCCAAAGCGGGGCGGATACGCAGTATTTT.

This clonotype has a count of ten or more. The rearrangement uses TRBV20-1 and TRBJ1-1; TRBD1 aligns across 8 bases. Unmatched junction bases numbered 6, after V lost 6 bases and J lost 3 bases. The germline V gene has CDR1 DFQATT and CDR2 SNEGSKA (reference sequence). This CDR3 region has 13 residues. CDR3 DNA sequence: TGCAGTGCGAGCAGGGGGCTCGACACTGAAGCTTTCTTT. Protein sequence: CSASRGLDTEAFF.

Many counts were recorded for this clonotype. This rearrangement joins TRBV20-1 to TRBJ1-2, with 7 positions matching TRBD1. This CDR3 is built from 16 residues. Germline CDR1 and CDR2: DFQATT and SNEGSKA (reference sequence). CDR3 nucleotide sequence: TGCAGCGGTGCAGAGGGGGCGAGACTAACAAACTATGGCTACACCTTC. This translates into CSGAEGARLTNYGYTF.

In this sample, this clonotype turned up many times. The chain links TRBV11-3 to TRBJ2-3; a possible D gene is TRBD1 (5 bases). Trimming pared 7 bases from V and 4 bases from J, leaving 18 bases between. The germline gives CDR1 SGHNT, CDR2 YENEEA. The CDR3 has 15 amino acids. CDR3 DNA: TGTGCCAGCAACTTCAGGGATGGCACAGCAGATACGCAGTATTTT. It yields the protein CASNFRDGTADTQYF.